A selection of T cell receptor beta chains follows, all from one sample in a study of blood T cell repertoires in COVID-19. Libraries were prepared by immunoSEQ multiplex PCR; TCRdb keeps only in-frame clonotypes and omits some of them. The data hold 35,000 to 55,000 clones, with around nine tenths observed a single time. The specimen was peripheral blood. The receptors were sampled from a human donor in a cohort sampled during active COVID-19. CDR3s include the opening cysteine and the closing phenylalanine or tryptophan. A D gene is named only where the DNA matches it firmly. Expanded clones get a size class; other rows say once, few or many, or leave the size out.

j_call d_call v_call clone_size cdr3_aa cdr3_nt
TRBJ1-4 NA TRBV14 NA CASSQDPLNEKLFF TGTGCCAGCAGCCAAGATCCCTTAAATGAAAAACTGTTTTTT
TRBJ1-2 NA TRBV30 NA CAWSEGLGDGYTF TGTGCCTGGAGTGAGGGGTTAGGGGATGGCTACACCTTC
TRBJ2-1 TRBD2 TRBV5-4 NA CASSSPLSRLASNEQFF TGTGCCAGCAGCTCCCCCCTATCTCGACTAGCCTCCAATGAGCAGTTCTTC
TRBJ2-1 TRBD1 TRBV4-3 NA CASSPGQGWDEQFF TGCGCCAGCAGCCCCGGACAGGGTTGGGATGAGCAGTTCTTC
TRBJ2-3 TRBD1 TRBV2 NA CASSRQGQRNTDTQYF TGTGCCAGCAGTAGACAGGGACAGCGAAACACAGATACGCAGTATTTT
TRBJ2-1 TRBD1 TRBV9 once CASSGGQGGSGIYNEQFF TGTGCCAGCAGCGGGGGACAGGGTGGATCGGGAATCTACAATGAGCAGTTCTTC
TRBJ2-3 NA TRBV14 NA CASSQDLPYVAVTDTQYF TGTGCCAGCAGCCAAGATCTTCCTTATGTGGCCGTCACAGATACGCAGTATTTT
TRBJ1-1 NA TRBV29-1 NA CSVEGSGGTEAFF TGCAGCGTTGAAGGGAGTGGGGGGACTGAAGCTTTCTTT
TRBJ1-2 TRBD1 TRBV2 NA CACKVWDRGNPGYTF TGTGCCTGTAAGGTTTGGGACAGGGGGAACCCTGGCTACACCTTC
TRBJ1-4 NA TRBV30 NA CAWSVETEKLFF TGTGCCTGGAGTGTAGAGACAGAAAAACTGTTTTTT
TRBJ2-3 NA TRBV9 NA CASSVGISEGTDTQYF TGTGCCAGCAGCGTAGGAATTAGCGAGGGCACAGATACGCAGTATTTT
TRBJ2-5 NA TRBV9 NA CASSVASGGQETQYF TGTGCCAGCAGCGTAGCCTCCGGGGGTCAAGAGACCCAGTACTTC
TRBJ2-5 NA TRBV6-1 NA CASSEDRRGWETQYF TGTGCCAGCAGTGAAGATAGGCGGGGCTGGGAGACCCAGTACTTC
TRBJ2-3 NA TRBV18 once CASSLLSYTQYF TGTGCCAGCTCACTCCTGTCGTATACGCAGTATTTT
TRBJ2-3 TRBD2 TRBV19 NA CASSIEIAGGRTDTQYF TGTGCCAGTAGTATAGAAATAGCGGGGGGCCGCACAGATACGCAGTATTTT
TRBJ2-3 TRBD1 TRBV29-1 NA CSVATGTDLDTQYF TGCAGCGTAGCCACCGGGACAGACTTAGATACGCAGTATTTT
TRBJ2-7 NA TRBV11-2 NA CASSLAQGTPGYF TGTGCCAGCAGCTTAGCCCAAGGGACACCGGGGTACTTC
TRBJ1-1 NA TRBV5-1 NA CASSFDSVNTEAFF TGCGCCAGCAGCTTTGACAGCGTGAACACTGAAGCTTTCTTT
TRBJ2-3 TRBD2 TRBV27 once CASSFGGGLDTQYF TGTGCCAGCAGTTTTGGGGGGGGACTGGATACGCAGTATTTT
TRBJ2-1 NA TRBV18 once CASSPPGNNEQFF TGTGCCAGCTCACCCCCGGGGAACAATGAGCAGTTCTTC
TRBJ1-1 TRBD1 TRBV4-2 NA CASSQDQGRTGRTEAFF TGTGCCAGCAGCCAAGATCAAGGGCGGACAGGGCGGACTGAAGCTTTCTTT
TRBJ2-1 TRBD2 TRBV10-1 NA CASSESGGGYNEQFF TGCGCCAGCAGTGAGTCGGGGGGGGGTTACAATGAGCAGTTCTTC
TRBJ2-1 TRBD2 TRBV4-3 NA CASSQDTGGYNEQFF TGCGCCAGCAGCCAAGATACCGGGGGGTACAATGAGCAGTTCTTC
TRBJ2-1 NA TRBV2 NA CASSASSGGYYNEQFF TGTGCCAGCAGTGCTTCGAGTGGCGGCTACTACAATGAGCAGTTCTTC
TRBJ1-2 TRBD1 TRBV19 once CASRQQGAGGYTF TGTGCCAGTAGACAACAGGGGGCCGGTGGCTACACCTTC
TRBJ2-1 TRBD2 TRBV5-1 NA CASSLTAGASNEQFF TGCGCCAGCAGCTTGACAGCGGGGGCCTCCAATGAGCAGTTCTTC
TRBJ2-7 TRBD1 TRBV6-2/TRBV6-3 NA CASSSWDGTGGTYEQYF TGTGCCAGCAGTTCATGGGATGGGACAGGAGGTACCTACGAGCAGTACTTC
TRBJ1-3 TRBD1 TRBV5-1 NA CASSLGQGTIGNTIYF TGCGCCAGCAGCTTGGGACAGGGAACAATTGGAAACACCATATATTTT
TRBJ1-2 NA TRBV27 NA CASSSGQMDYGYTF TGTGCCAGCAGTTCCGGACAGATGGACTATGGCTACACCTTC
TRBJ2-7 NA TRBV12-3/TRBV12-4 NA CASGDTVRDEQYF TGTGCCAGCGGGGACACTGTAAGGGACGAGCAGTACTTC
TRBJ2-7 TRBD1 TRBV9 once CASSPPDREDEQYF TGTGCCAGCAGCCCCCCGGACAGGGAGGACGAGCAGTACTTC
TRBJ1-2 NA TRBV20-1 NA CSARDSGRPF TGCAGTGCTAGAGATAGCGGCAGGCCGTTT
TRBJ2-7 NA TRBV18 NA CASSPRREGEQYF TGTGCCAGCTCACCACGCCGTGAGGGCGAGCAGTACTTC
TRBJ2-1 NA TRBV9 NA CASSVGGGNEQFF TGTGCCAGCAGCGTAGGAGGCGGCAATGAGCAGTTCTTC
TRBJ2-1 TRBD1 TRBV19 NA CASTQRQGSYNEQFF TGTGCCAGTACCCAACGACAGGGCTCTTACAATGAGCAGTTCTTC
TRBJ2-7 TRBD1 TRBV7-2 NA CASGRDRGTYEQYF TGTGCCAGCGGTCGGGACAGGGGAACCTACGAGCAGTACTTC
TRBJ1-3 NA TRBV4-2 NA CASNQGREPGNTIYF TGTGCCAGCAACCAAGGTAGGGAGCCTGGAAACACCATATATTTT
TRBJ2-4 TRBD1 TRBV3-1/TRBV3-2 NA CASSRPTGAKNIQYF TGTGCCAGCAGCCGTCCGACAGGGGCCAAAAACATTCAGTACTTC
TRBJ2-7 TRBD1 TRBV6-2/TRBV6-3 NA CASSYPPRDRGRHEQYF TGTGCCAGCAGTTACCCTCCCCGGGACAGGGGGCGTCACGAGCAGTACTTC
TRBJ2-2 NA TRBV15 NA CATSREGELFF TGTGCCACCAGCAGGGAGGGGGAGCTGTTTTTT
TRBJ1-2 NA TRBV4-3 NA CASSQDGRGHSYGYTF TGCGCCAGCAGCCAAGATGGGCGGGGGCATAGTTATGGCTACACCTTC
TRBJ1-2 TRBD1 TRBV12-3/TRBV12-4 NA CASSVQGAHGYTF TGTGCCAGCAGTGTACAGGGGGCGCATGGCTACACCTTC